The next 27 T cell receptor beta chains were all read from a single sample in a study of tumor-infiltrating lymphocytes in primary liver carcinoma. Co-extraction yielded RNA and DNA from 20-30 mg of unsorted bulk tissue. The template, 500 ng total RNA, yielded TCR beta cDNA made with a constant-region primer. Nested multiplex PCR, run for three rounds with slightly modified ARM-PCR, yielded TCR beta libraries. It was with TRBV1-TRBV30 forward primers and a C-beta reverse primer that the first two PCR rounds were run, at around 11 cycles each. Using its own MiXCR run on the multiplex PCR reads, TCRdb lists one record per CDR3 protein. The data contain approximately 99,000 distinct CDR3 sequences, more than 65% of them seen just once; the ten biggest clones take up roughly 10%. The sequenced sample consisted of liver tumor tissue from sampling region 5. The subset is: tumor region T5, tumor centre. All receptors come from a woman aged 55-75 years with primary liver carcinoma and hepatitis B virus infection.

On this clonotype: A read error is likely, as this CDR3 ends without the conserved phenylalanine or tryptophan. V and J are TRBV6-1 and TRBJ1-2, with unresolved D. Germline values: CDR1 MNHNS, CDR2 SASEGT. This CDR3 is 11 amino acids long. V shed 5 bases and J shed 10 bases, with 11 bases lying between them. CDR3 nucleotide sequence: TGTGCCAGCAGTCCAGTTGGCGACTACACCCTC. It codes for CASSPVGDYTL.

On this clonotype itself: A much more abundant neighbour one base away suggests this may be a read error. The V call is TRBV30, the J call TRBJ1-6; tentative D call: TRBD1 (5 bases). Germline V gene sequence: CDR1 GTSNPN, CDR2 SVGIG (reference sequence). This CDR3 is 13 amino acids long. The V end lost 6 bases, the J end lost 8 bases, and 14 bases lay between the germline ends. The CDR3 region is CACRDRVDSPLHF. The CDR3 DNA reads as TGTGCCTGCAGGGATCGGGTGGATTCACCCCTCCACTTT.

The chain is built from TRBV11-2 and TRBJ2-3, with 9 positions matching TRBD1. CDR1 is SGHAT and CDR2 is FQNNGV in the germline V gene. The CDR3 length is 15 residues. Trimming cost V 5 bases and J 4 bases; bases outside gene matches: 7. The DNA for the CDR3 is TGTGCCAGCAGCCTGCACAGGGGGCTTTCAGATACGCAGTATTTT. Amino acids: CASSLHRGLSDTQYF. The whole variable domain, remainder taken from reference TRBV11-2 and TRBJ2-3, is EAGVAQSPRYKIIEKRQSVAFWCNPISGHATLYWYQQILGQGPKLLIQFQNNGVVDDSQLPKDRFSAERLKGVDSTLKIQPAKLEDSAVYLCASSLHRGLSDTQYFGPGTRLTVL.

Note on this clonotype: The junction and the germline gene differ at one end; a read error may be behind it. The rearrangement uses TRBV11-2 and TRBJ1-2; 8 bases fit TRBD1. Germline V gene data show CDR1 as SGHAT and CDR2 as FQNNGV. The CDR3 is 14 amino acids. The CDR3 region has the DNA TGTGCCAGCAGCTTCACACAGGGGGGAGACGGCTACGCCTTC. Its protein is CASSFTQGGDGYAF.

With regard to this clonotype: At one end, the junction sequence differs from germline, possibly due to a read error. V is TRBV11-2 and J is TRBJ1-2; D remains ambiguous. Germline V lookup: CDR1 SGHAT, CDR2 FQNNGV. The CDR3 has 15 amino acids. As DNA, the CDR3 is TGTGCCAGCAGCTTAGACTCGGGAGCAATCTATGGCTACACTTTC. It specifies CASSLDSGAIYGYTF.

On this clonotype itself: One end of the junction fails to match germline, which may point to a read error. The chain carries TRBV5-6 and TRBJ2-1, with a weak D call TRBD2 (6 bases). Germline V gene sequence: CDR1 SGHDT, CDR2 YYEEEE. The CDR3 is 17 amino acids. CDR3 residues: CANSRPFSREPSYEQFF. The CDR3 DNA is TGTGCCAACAGCCGGCCCTTTTCCCGGGAGCCCTCCTACGAGCAGTTCTTC. Drawing the rest from reference TRBV5-6 and TRBJ2-1, the complete variable domain is DAGVTQSPTHLIKTRGQQVTLRCSPKSGHDTVSWYQQALGQGPQFIFQYYEEEERQRGNFPDRFSGHQFPNYSSELNVNALLLGDSALYLCANSRPFSREPSYEQFFGPGTRLTVL.

CDR3 in DNA: TGTGCCACCATAAAGGGACTATCGGGAGACGAGCAGTACTTC. This sequence encodes CATIKGLSGDEQYF. The rearrangement joins TRBV2 to TRBJ2-7; 7 bases agree with TRBD2. The germline gives CDR1 SNHLY, CDR2 FYNNEI. The CDR3 has 14 residues. Losses at the gene ends were 10 bases for V and 5 bases for J; bases not matched to a gene: 14.

Concerning this clonotype itself: This may be a read error: a much more frequent sequence differs by one nucleotide. V is TRBV28 and J is TRBJ2-2; D is perhaps TRBD1 or TRBD2 (5 bases each). The length of the CDR3 is 14 residues. In germline, CDR1 is MDHEN, CDR2 SYDVKM. For the CDR3, the DNA is TGTGCCAGCAGTTTTGGATCGTCGGCCGGGGACCTGTTTTTT. Its protein is CASSFGSSAGDLFF.

Many counts were recorded for this clonotype. The chain joins TRBV2 to TRBJ1-1; D perhaps matches TRBD1 (5 bases). Trimming took 1 base from V and 6 from J, leaving 15 bases between them. CDR3 length equals 15 residues. The germline V gene has CDR1 SNHLY and CDR2 FYNNEI. CDR3 DNA sequence: TGTGCCAGCAGTGAAGACTTCAGGGCATCTGCTGAAGCTTTCTTT. As protein: CASSEDFRASAEAFF.

Note on this clonotype: No conserved phenylalanine or tryptophan is present at the end of the CDR3, so a read error is the likely explanation. The DNA is left out, because the CDR3 cannot be placed on it with certainty; the CDR3 is given as TCRdb lists it. The gene calls are TRBV11-2 and TRBJ2-7; TRBD2, the table's D call, was not compared with the DNA. Germline assignment: CDR1 SGHAT and CDR2 FQNNGV. Both ends counted, the CDR3 spans 11 residues. CDR3 in amino acids: CANNSVSSLEY.

For this clonotype: One end of the junction is discordant with germline, which a read error may explain. This sequence joins TRBV5-5 and TRBJ2-5, with TRBD1 as a possible D gene (6 bases). This CDR3 is 15 amino acids long. The germline CDR1 and CDR2 sequences are SGHKS and YYEKEE (reference sequence). For the CDR3, the DNA is TGTGTCAGCAGCTTGGGGGCCACGGGGCGAGAGACCCAGTACTTC. Protein sequence: CVSSLGATGRETQYF.

This clonotype was seen at least ten times. The chain uses TRBV29-1 and TRBJ2-1; 10 bases are shared with TRBD2. Trimming took 0 bases from V and 9 from J; bases not matched to a gene: 2. The CDR3 spans 13 residues. Germline V CDR1 and CDR2: SQVTM, ANQGSEA. CDR3 nucleotide sequence: TGCAGCGTTGAAGATAGCGGGAGGATTGAGCAGTTCTTC. This gives the protein CSVEDSGRIEQFF.

This clonotype was recorded many times. The chain links TRBV10-2 to TRBJ2-5; no firm D call. The germline V gene has CDR1 WSHSY and CDR2 SAAADI. CDR3 length equals 14 residues. V was trimmed by 0 bases and J by 0 bases, leaving 5 bases between them. The CDR3 sequence: CASSESGNQETQYF. In nucleotides, the CDR3 is TGCGCCAGCAGTGAGTCCGGAAACCAAGAGACCCAGTACTTC.

As concerns this clonotype: The conserved phenylalanine or tryptophan is not found at the CDR3 terminus, so this likely reflects a read error. This chain uses TRBV11-2 with TRBJ2-3; possibly TRBD2 for D (6 bases). The V gene's germline CDR1 is SGHAT and CDR2 FQNNGV. The CDR3 contains 14 residues. With 4 bases removed from V and 4 bases from J, the gap between germline ends came to 12 bases. The CDR3 reads CASSSRTGADTQYS. The CDR3 nucleotides read TGTGCCAGCAGCTCCAGGACGGGGGCAGATACGCAGTATTCT.

The V and J genes are TRBV29-1 and TRBJ2-3; the D is unclear. V was cut by 7 bases and J by 0 bases, with 8 bases left in between. This CDR3 comprises 12 residues. CDR1 is SQVTM and CDR2 is ANQGSEA in the germline V gene. The CDR3 DNA reads TGCAGCGACGACCATAGCACAGATACGCAGTATTTT. As protein: CSDDHSTDTQYF.

About this clonotype: It may be a read error: a sequence one base away is much more abundant. The chain employs TRBV28 and TRBJ1-2; D not resolved. The CDR3 extends over 12 amino acids. Per germline, CDR1 MDHEN and CDR2 SYDVKM. The CDR3 reads CVSALLNYGYTF. The CDR3, as DNA: TGTGTCAGCGCCCTCCTCAACTATGGCTACACCTTC.

This clonotype was seen once. This rearrangement joins TRBV11-2 to TRBJ2-5, with TRBD2 identical over 7 bases. Losses at the gene ends were 1 base for V and 4 bases for J; bases not matched to a gene: 12. The CDR3 is 17 amino acids. Germline-derived CDR1 and CDR2 are SGHAT and FQNNGV. CDR3 region: CASSLGGLTYTSETQYF. For the CDR3, the DNA is TGTGCCAGCAGCTTAGGGGGACTAACATACACGTCAGAGACCCAGTACTTC.

As concerns this clonotype: One end of the junction is discordant with germline, which a read error may explain. The V gene is TRBV13, the J gene TRBJ2-3; weak D call: TRBD2 (6 bases). This CDR3 is 16 amino acids long. Germline V lookup: CDR1 PRHDT, CDR2 FYEKMQ (reference sequence). Here the CDR3 reads CASSNPLTGATDTQYF. DNA of the CDR3: TGTGCCAGCAGCAACCCCCTAACGGGAGCCACAGATACACAGTATTTT.

The chain uses TRBV10-2 and TRBJ1-6; D might be TRBD1 (6 bases). V lost 9 bases and J 10 bases, leaving 16 bases between the germline ends. Germline V gene sequence: CDR1 WSHSY, CDR2 SAAADI. CDR3 size: 13 residues. The DNA for the CDR3 is TGCGCCAGGAGCGGACAGTCAGGATCACCCCTCCACTTT. Residues: CARSGQSGSPLHF.

The genes are TRBV28 and TRBJ2-5; D not certain. The CDR3 length is 12 residues. V was trimmed by 5 bases and J by 5 bases, leaving 9 bases between them. Germline-derived CDR1 and CDR2 are MDHEN and SYDVKM. The CDR3 protein is CASSDTPETQYF. Here the CDR3 DNA reads TGTGCCAGCAGTGACACCCCTGAGACCCAGTACTTC.

V usage is TRBV28 and J usage is TRBJ1-5, with a possible D match to TRBD1 (6 bases). Germline V gene sequence: CDR1 MDHEN, CDR2 SYDVKM. The V and J ends lost 9 bases and 0 bases respectively, with 9 bases between them. The length of the CDR3 is 13 residues. The CDR3 loop reads CASGGLSNQPQHF. The DNA for the CDR3 is TGTGCCAGTGGGGGGCTTAGCAATCAGCCCCAGCATTTT. The variable domain in full, with the rest retrieved from reference TRBV28 and TRBJ1-5, is DVKVTQSSRYLVKRTGEKVFLECVQDMDHENMFWYRQDPGLGLRLIYFSYDVKMKEKGDIPEGYSVSREKKERFSLILESASTNQTSMYLCASGGLSNQPQHFGDGTRLSIL.

The chain carries TRBV11-2 and TRBJ2-3; D is unclear. Germline CDR1 SGHAT, CDR2 FQNNGV. The CDR3 loop spans 14 amino acids. V gave up 1 base and J gave up 4 bases, with 9 bases separating them. The CDR3 DNA follows: TGTGCCAGCAGCTTAGTTCTACCACCAGATACGCAGTATTTT. Protein product: CASSLVLPPDTQYF. Supplemented by reference TRBV11-2 and TRBJ2-3, the full variable domain reads EAGVAQSPRYKIIEKRQSVAFWCNPISGHATLYWYQQILGQGPKLLIQFQNNGVVDDSQLPKDRFSAERLKGVDSTLKIQPAKLEDSAVYLCASSLVLPPDTQYFGPGTRLTVL.

The gene calls are TRBV28 and TRBJ2-7; 7 bases agree with TRBD2. The germline V gene has CDR1 MDHEN and CDR2 SYDVKM. The length of the CDR3 is 16 residues. J gave up 2 bases and V 10 bases, and 17 bases lay outside the gene matches. This CDR3 is CATSPGASGEAYEQYF. Written as DNA, the CDR3 is TGTGCCACCAGCCCTGGGGCGAGCGGGGAAGCCTACGAGCAGTACTTC.

A note on this clonotype: A much larger clone lies one base from this, so it may be a read error. The chain links TRBV13 to TRBJ1-4, with 8 positions matching TRBD1. The CDR3 covers 19 residues. Germline CDR1 is PRHDT and CDR2 is FYEKMQ (reference sequence). The CDR3 region has the DNA TGTGCCAGCAGCCGTTCACGCGGCAGGGGGCGAGCATCTAATGAAAAACTGTCTTTT. This translates into CASSRSRGRGRASNEKLSF.

With regard to this clonotype: The germline gene is not matched at one end of the junction; a read error may be the cause. The chain carries TRBV6-2 or TRBV6-3 and TRBJ2-1; tentatively, D is TRBD1 (5 bases). The CDR3 sequence is 13 residues long. Germline CDR1 reads MNHEY; CDR2 reads SVGEGT. In nucleotides, the CDR3 is TGTACCAGCAGGGTGACTGCAAGCAATGAGCTGTTCTTC. It translates to CTSRVTASNELFF.

A note on this clonotype: This likely comes from a read error, as the CDR3 has no conserved phenylalanine or tryptophan at its end. The chain couples TRBV7-9 to TRBJ2-7, with 7 bases lining up with TRBD1. V lost 4 bases to trimming and J lost 5 bases; unmatched junction nucleotides: 11. This CDR3 is 15 amino acids long. Germline assignment: CDR1 SEHNR and CDR2 FQNEAQ (reference sequence). The CDR3 DNA is TGTGCCAGCAGCTCCCCGAACAGGGGTACCGACGAGCAGTACTCC. This encodes CASSSPNRGTDEQYS.

On this clonotype itself: Mismatch with germline at one junction end may stem from a read error. The V gene is TRBV5-7, the J gene TRBJ2-1; D ambiguous. TRBV5-7 is identified as an open reading frame with a role that is uncertain. The length of the CDR3 is 13 residues. The CDR3 bases are TGTGCCAGCAGCCATTGTGAAGACGATGAGCTGTTCTTC. Its protein product is CASSHCEDDELFF.